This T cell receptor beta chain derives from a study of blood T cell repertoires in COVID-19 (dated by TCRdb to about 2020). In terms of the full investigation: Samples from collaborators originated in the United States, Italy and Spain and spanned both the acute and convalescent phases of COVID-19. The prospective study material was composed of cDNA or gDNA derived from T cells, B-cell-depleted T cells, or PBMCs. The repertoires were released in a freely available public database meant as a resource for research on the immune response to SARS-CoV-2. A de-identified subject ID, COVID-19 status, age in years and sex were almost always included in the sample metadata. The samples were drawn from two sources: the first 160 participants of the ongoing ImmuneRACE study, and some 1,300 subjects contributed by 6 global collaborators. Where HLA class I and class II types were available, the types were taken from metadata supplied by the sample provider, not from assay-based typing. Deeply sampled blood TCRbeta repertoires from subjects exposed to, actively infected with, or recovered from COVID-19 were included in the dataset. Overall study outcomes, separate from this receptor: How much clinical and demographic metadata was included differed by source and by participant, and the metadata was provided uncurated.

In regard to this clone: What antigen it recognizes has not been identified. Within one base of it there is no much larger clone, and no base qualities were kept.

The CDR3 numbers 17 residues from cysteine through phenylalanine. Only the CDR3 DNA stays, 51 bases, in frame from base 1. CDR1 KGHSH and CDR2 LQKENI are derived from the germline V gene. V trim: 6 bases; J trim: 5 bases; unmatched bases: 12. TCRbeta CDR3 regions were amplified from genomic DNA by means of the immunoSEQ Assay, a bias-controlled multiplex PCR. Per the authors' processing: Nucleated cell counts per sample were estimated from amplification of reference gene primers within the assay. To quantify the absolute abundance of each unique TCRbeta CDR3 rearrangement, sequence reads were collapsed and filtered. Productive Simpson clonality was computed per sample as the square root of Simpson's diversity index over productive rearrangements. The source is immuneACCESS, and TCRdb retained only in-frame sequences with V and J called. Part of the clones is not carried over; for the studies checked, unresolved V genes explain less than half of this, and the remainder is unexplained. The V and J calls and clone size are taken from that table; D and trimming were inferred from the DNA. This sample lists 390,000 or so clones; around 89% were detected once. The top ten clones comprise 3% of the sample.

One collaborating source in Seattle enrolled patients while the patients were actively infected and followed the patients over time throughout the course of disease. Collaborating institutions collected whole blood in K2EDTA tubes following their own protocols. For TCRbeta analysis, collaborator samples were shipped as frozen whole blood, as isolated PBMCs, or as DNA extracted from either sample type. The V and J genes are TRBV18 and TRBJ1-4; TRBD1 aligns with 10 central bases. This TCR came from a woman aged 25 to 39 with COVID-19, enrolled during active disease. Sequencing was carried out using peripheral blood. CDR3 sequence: CASSLRSPGQGNEKLFF. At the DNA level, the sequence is TGTGCCAGCTCGCTAAGGTCCCCGGGACAGGGGAATGAAAAACTGTTTTTT.